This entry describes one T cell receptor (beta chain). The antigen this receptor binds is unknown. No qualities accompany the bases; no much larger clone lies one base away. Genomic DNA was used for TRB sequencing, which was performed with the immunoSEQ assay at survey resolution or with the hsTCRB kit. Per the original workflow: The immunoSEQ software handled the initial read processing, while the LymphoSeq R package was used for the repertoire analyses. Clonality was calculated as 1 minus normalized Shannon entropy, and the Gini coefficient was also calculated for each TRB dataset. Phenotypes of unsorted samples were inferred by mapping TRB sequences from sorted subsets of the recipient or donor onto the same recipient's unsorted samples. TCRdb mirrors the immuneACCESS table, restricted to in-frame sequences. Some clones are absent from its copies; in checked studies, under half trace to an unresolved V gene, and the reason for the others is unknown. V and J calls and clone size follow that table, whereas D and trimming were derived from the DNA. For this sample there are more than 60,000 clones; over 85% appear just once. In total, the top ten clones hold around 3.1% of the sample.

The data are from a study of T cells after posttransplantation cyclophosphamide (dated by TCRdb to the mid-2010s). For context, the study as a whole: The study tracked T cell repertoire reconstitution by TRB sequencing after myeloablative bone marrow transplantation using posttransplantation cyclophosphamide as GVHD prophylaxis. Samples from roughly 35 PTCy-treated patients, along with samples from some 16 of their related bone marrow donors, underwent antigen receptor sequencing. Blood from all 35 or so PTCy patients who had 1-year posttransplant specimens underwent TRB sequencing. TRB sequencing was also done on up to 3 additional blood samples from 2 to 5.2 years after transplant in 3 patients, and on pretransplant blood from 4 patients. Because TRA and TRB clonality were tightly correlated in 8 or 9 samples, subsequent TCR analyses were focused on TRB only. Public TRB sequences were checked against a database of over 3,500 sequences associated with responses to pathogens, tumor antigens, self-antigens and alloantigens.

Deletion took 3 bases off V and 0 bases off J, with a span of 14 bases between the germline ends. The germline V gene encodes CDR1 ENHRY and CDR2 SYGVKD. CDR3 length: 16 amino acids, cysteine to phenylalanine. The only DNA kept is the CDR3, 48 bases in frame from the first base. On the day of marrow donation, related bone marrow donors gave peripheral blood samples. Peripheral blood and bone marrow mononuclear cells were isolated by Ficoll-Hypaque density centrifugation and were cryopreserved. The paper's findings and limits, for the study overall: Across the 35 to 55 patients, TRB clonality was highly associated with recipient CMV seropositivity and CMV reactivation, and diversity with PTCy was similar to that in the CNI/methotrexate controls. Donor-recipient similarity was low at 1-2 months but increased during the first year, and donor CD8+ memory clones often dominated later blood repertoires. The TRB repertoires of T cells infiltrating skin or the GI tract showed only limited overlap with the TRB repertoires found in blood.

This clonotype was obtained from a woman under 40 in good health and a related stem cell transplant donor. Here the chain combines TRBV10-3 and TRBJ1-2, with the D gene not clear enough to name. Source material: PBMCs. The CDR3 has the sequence CAISEKEAGANYGYTF. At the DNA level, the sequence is TGTGCCATCAGTGAAAAGGAGGCGGGAGCTAACTATGGCTACACCTTC.